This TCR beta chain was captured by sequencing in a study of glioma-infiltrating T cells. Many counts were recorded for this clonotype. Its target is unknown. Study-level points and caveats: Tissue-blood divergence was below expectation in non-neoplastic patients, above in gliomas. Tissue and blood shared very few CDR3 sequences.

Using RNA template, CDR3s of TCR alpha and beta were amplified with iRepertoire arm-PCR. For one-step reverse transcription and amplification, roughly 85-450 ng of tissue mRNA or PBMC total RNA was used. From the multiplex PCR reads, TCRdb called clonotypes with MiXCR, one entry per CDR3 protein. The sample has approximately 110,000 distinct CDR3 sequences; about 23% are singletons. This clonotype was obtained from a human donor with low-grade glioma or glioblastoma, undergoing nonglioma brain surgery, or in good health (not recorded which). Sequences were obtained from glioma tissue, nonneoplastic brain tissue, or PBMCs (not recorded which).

The CDR3 coding sequence is TGTGCCAGCAGCCAGACTAGGGGCCCCTCGGATGAGCAGTTCTTC. It codes for CASSQTRGPSDEQFF. This chain uses TRBV7-9 with TRBJ2-1; possibly TRBD2 for D (6 bases). With 5 bases removed from V and 8 bases from J, the gap between germline ends came to 19 bases. CDR1 and CDR2 from the germline V gene are SEHNR and FQNEAQ (reference sequence). This CDR3 has 15 amino acids.